Detailed here is one TCR beta chain. The data originate from a study of blood T cell repertoires in COVID-19. Study overall: COVID-19 samples collected from the United States, Italy and Spain covered acute and convalescent phases. The cDNA or gDNA used as material had been derived from T cells, B-cell-depleted T cells, or PBMCs.

Deletions cut 3 bases from V and 5 bases from J, with 14 bases between. This CDR3 is 15 amino acids long. Germline values: CDR1 SGHRS, CDR2 YFSETQ. Authors' data handling: Nucleated cell number was recorded as an estimate derived from reference gene primer amplification. Clones were sequenced by immunoSEQ multiplex PCR, and TCRdb holds only the in-frame ones, with some missing. Clone size and the V and J calls come from that table; the DNA yielded D and trimming. The sample yields 120,000 or so clones, roughly 74% seen once. The TCR was taken from a man in his 60s with acute or convalescent COVID-19. Sequenced material: peripheral blood. The chain links TRBV5-1 to TRBJ1-4; D possibly corresponds to TRBD1 (5 bases). For the CDR3, the DNA is TGCGCCAGCAGCTCAATTGGGGGGAGCAATGAAAAACTGTTTTTT. Encoded protein: CASSSIGGSNEKLFF.